These T cell receptor beta chains were read from a single sample in a study of T cells in Graves' hyperthyroidism and ophthalmopathy. Using its own MiXCR run on the multiplex PCR reads, TCRdb lists one record per CDR3 protein. There are about 540,000 distinct CDR3 sequences in the sample; more than 45% occur only once, and about 7.9% lies in the top ten. Sequenced: peripheral blood or thyroid tissue (not recorded which). The receptors were sampled from a woman in her late teens or twenties with Graves' hyperthyroidism. Each CDR3 is given without its conserved first and last residue. Each record gives: V gene, D gene, CDR3 protein. The D gene is left open where the match is weak.

v_gene: TRBV29-1
d_gene: -
CDR3aa: SVQDLNYGYT

v_gene: TRBV7-6
d_gene: TRBD1
CDR3aa: ASSLAGQRGGIYGYT

v_gene: TRBV10-3
d_gene: -
CDR3aa: ASTGGANVLT

v_gene: TRBV2
d_gene: -
CDR3aa: ASSSGVSSEKLF

v_gene: TRBV29-1
d_gene: TRBD1
CDR3aa: SVTGTGGGYT

v_gene: TRBV7-2
d_gene: -
CDR3aa: ASRYLEPQH

v_gene: TRBV7-9
d_gene: TRBD1
CDR3aa: ASSSAGGETYEQY

v_gene: TRBV10-3
d_gene: -
CDR3aa: ASGVRGGGQPQH

v_gene: TRBV7-2
d_gene: -
CDR3aa: ASSPGTFNQPQH

v_gene: TRBV7-2
d_gene: -
CDR3aa: ASSPGGRFNEKLF

v_gene: TRBV29-1
d_gene: -
CDR3aa: SSQERGQKRGSPLH

v_gene: TRBV29-1
d_gene: -
CDR3aa: SVEVFHDRAQETQY

v_gene: TRBV14
d_gene: TRBD1
CDR3aa: ASSQVRLFRPGTGLMNTEAF

v_gene: TRBV20-1
d_gene: -
CDR3aa: SSWGSGNTGELF

v_gene: TRBV7-9
d_gene: -
CDR3aa: ASSWAANYGYT

v_gene: TRBV7-6
d_gene: -
CDR3aa: ASSLGPDTGELF

v_gene: TRBV2
d_gene: -
CDR3aa: ASERVPNSPLH

v_gene: TRBV25-1
d_gene: -
CDR3aa: ASSPDLGWNSPLH

v_gene: TRBV10-3
d_gene: -
CDR3aa: AIRVAPADTQY